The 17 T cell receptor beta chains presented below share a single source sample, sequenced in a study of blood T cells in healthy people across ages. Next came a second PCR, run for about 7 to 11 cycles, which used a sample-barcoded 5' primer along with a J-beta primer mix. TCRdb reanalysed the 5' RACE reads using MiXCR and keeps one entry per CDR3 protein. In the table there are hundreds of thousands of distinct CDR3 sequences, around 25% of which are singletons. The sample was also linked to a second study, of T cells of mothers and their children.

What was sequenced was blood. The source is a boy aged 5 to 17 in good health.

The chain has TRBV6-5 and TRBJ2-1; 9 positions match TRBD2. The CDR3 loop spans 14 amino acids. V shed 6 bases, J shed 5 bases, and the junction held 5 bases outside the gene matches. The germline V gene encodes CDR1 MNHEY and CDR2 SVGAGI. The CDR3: CASSWTSVNNEQFF. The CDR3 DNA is TGTGCCAGCAGCTGGACTAGCGTGAACAATGAGCAGTTCTTC.

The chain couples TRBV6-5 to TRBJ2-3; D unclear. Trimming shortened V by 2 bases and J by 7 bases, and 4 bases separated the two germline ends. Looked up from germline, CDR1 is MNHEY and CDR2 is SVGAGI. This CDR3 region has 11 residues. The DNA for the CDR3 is TGTGCCAGCAGTTACGTCAATACGCAGTATTTT. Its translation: CASSYVNTQYF.

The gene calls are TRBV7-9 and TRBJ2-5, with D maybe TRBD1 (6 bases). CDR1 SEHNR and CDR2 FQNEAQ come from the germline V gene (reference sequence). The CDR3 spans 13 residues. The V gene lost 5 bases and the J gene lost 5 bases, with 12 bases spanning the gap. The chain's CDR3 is CASSVGQLETQYF. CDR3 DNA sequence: TGTGCCAGCAGCGTTGGACAGCTTGAGACCCAGTACTTC. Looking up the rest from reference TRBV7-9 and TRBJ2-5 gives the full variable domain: DTGVSQNPRHKITKRGQNVTFRCDPISEHNRLYWYRQTLGQGPEFLTYFQNEAQLEKSRLLSDRFSAERPKGSFSTLEIQRTEQGDSAMYLCASSVGQLETQYFGPGTRLLVL.

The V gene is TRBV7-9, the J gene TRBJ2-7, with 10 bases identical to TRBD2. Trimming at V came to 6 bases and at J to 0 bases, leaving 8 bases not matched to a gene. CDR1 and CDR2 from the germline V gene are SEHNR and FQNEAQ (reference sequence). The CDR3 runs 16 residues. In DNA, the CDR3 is TGTGCCAGCAGTTTCATGACTAGCGGGTCCTCCTACGAGCAGTACTTC. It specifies CASSFMTSGSSYEQYF. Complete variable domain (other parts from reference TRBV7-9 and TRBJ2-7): DTGVSQNPRHKITKRGQNVTFRCDPISEHNRLYWYRQTLGQGPEFLTYFQNEAQLEKSRLLSDRFSAERPKGSFSTLEIQRTEQGDSAMYLCASSFMTSGSSYEQYFGPGTRLTVT.

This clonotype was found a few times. The CDR3, as DNA: TGTGCCAGCAGCCACGCGGCCCGGGACAGTTCACAAGAGACCCAGTACTTC. This gives the protein CASSHAARDSSQETQYF. V usage is TRBV3-1 and J usage is TRBJ2-5, with 7 bases aligning to TRBD1. V shed 3 bases, J shed 2 bases, and the junction held 12 bases outside the gene matches. Germline CDR1 reads LGHDT; CDR2 reads YNNKEL (reference sequence). CDR3 size: 17 residues.

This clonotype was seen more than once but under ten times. CDR3 loop: CSARTSGRVSYNEQFF. The CDR3 nucleotides read TGCAGTGCTAGAACTAGCGGGAGGGTGTCCTACAATGAGCAGTTCTTC. This rearrangement joins TRBV20-1 to TRBJ2-1; TRBD2 matches 13 bases. Per germline, CDR1 DFQATT and CDR2 SNEGSKA (reference sequence). The CDR3 covers 16 residues. Germline trimming cut 2 bases from V and 1 base from J; bases unmatched to any gene: 2.

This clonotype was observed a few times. CDR3 loop: CASSQATEQFF. CDR3 in DNA: TGTGCCAGCAGCCAAGCGACTGAGCAGTTCTTC. The chain uses TRBV3-1 and TRBJ2-1; D is undetermined. The CDR3 sequence is 11 residues long. Trimming removed 1 base at V and 9 bases at J, with 4 bases between. Per the germline V gene, CDR1 is LGHDT and CDR2 is YNNKEL (reference sequence).

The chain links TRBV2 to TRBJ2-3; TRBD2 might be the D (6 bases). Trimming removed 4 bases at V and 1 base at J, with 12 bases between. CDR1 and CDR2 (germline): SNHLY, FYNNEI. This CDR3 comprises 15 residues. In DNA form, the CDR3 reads TGTGCCAGCAGTGGAGCGGGCCTGCGCACAGATACGCAGTATTTT. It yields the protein CASSGAGLRTDTQYF.

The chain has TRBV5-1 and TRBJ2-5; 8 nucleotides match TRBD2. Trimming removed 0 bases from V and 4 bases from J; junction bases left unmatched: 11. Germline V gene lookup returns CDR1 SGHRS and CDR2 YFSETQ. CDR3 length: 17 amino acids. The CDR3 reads CASSLVAGLEEGETQYF. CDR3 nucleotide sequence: TGCGCCAGCAGCTTGGTAGCGGGACTGGAGGAGGGAGAGACCCAGTACTTC.

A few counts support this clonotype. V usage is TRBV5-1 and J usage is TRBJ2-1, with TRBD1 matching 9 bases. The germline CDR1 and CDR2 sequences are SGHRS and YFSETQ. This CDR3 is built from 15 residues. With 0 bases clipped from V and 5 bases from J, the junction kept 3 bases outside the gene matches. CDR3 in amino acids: CASSLGTGANNEQFF. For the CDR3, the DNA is TGCGCCAGCAGCTTGGGGACAGGGGCGAACAATGAGCAGTTCTTC.

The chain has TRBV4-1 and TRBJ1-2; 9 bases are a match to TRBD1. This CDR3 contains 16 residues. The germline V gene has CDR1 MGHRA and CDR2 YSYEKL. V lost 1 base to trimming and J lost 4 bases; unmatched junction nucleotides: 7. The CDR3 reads CASSQVTDRGPYGYTF. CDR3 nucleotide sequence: TGCGCCAGCAGCCAAGTGACGGACAGGGGACCCTATGGCTACACCTTC.

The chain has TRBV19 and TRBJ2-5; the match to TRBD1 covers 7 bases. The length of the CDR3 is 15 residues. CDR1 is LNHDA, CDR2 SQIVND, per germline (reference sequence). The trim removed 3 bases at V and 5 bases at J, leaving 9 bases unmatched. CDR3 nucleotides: TGTGCCAGTAGTATGGCAGGGGGTTCAAGGGAGACCCAGTACTTC. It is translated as CASSMAGGSRETQYF.

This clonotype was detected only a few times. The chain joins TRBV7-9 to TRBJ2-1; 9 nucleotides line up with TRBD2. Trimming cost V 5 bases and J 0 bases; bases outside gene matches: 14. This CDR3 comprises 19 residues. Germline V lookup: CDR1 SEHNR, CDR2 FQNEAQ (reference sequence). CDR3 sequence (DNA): TGTGCCAGCAGCGGGTCCGTGGTAGCGGGAGCGAGCTCCTACAATGAGCAGTTCTTC. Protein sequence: CASSGSVVAGASSYNEQFF.

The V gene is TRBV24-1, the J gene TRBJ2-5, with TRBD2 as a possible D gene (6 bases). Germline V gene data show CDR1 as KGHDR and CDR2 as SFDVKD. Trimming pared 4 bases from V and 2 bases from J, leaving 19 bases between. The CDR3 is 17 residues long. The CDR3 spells CATSESPSVGLQETQYF. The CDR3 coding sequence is TGTGCCACCAGTGAATCCCCTAGCGTGGGCCTTCAAGAGACCCAGTACTTC.

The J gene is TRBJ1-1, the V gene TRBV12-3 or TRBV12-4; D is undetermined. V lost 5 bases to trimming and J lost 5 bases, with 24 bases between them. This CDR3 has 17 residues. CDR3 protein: CASSLDLLRTDGTEAFF. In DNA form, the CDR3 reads TGTGCCAGCAGTCTCGACCTTTTGCGGACTGATGGAACTGAAGCTTTCTTT.

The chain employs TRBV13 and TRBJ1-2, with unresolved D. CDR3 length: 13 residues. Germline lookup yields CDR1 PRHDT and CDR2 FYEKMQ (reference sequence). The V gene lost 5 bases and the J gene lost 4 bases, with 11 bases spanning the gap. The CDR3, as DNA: TGTGCCAGCAGCCCCCCCTTGGCCTATGGCTACACCTTC. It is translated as CASSPPLAYGYTF.

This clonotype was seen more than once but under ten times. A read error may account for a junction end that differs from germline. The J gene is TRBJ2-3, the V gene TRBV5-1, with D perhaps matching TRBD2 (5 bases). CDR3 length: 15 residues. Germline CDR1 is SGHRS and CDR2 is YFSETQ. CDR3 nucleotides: TGCGCCGGCAGCTTGGTTGCGGGTCTCACAGATACGCAGTATTTT. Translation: CAGSLVAGLTDTQYF. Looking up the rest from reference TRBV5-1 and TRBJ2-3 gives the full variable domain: KAGVTQTPRYLIKTRGQQVTLSCSPISGHRSVSWYQQTPGQGLQFLFEYFSETQRNKGNFPGRFSGRQFSNSRSEMNVSTLELGDSALYLCAGSLVAGLTDTQYFGPGTRLTVL.